These 5 T cell receptor beta chains share one sample of origin, sequenced in a study of T cell repertoires in cytomegalovirus infection. These TCRs' antigens remain unknown. From the reads, TCRdb called clonotypes with MiXCR, one entry per CDR3 protein. The sample lists 900,000 to 950,000 distinct CDR3 sequences, around 32% occurring once. The sequences come from cultured CD8+ T cells from PBMCs, collected from culture after CMV antigen stimulation. The receptors were gathered from a human donor in good health (CMV status not recorded). Some clones in this sample may be carry-over from other donors' samples.

The V gene is TRBV7-9, the J gene TRBJ2-1; 9 bases are a match to TRBD2. This CDR3 comprises 16 residues. The germline V gene has CDR1 SEHNR and CDR2 FQNEAQ (reference sequence). V dropped 4 bases and J dropped 5; count of bases not matched to a gene: 9. The CDR3 spells CASSSLTSGLNNEQFF. The DNA for the CDR3 is TGTGCCAGCAGCTCTTTGACTAGCGGTTTGAACAATGAGCAGTTCTTC.

Concerning this clonotype itself: Being one base from a much bigger clone, this may be a read error. V usage is TRBV19 and J usage is TRBJ1-4, with 7 bases fitting TRBD1. The V and J ends lost 1 base and 0 bases, in that order; junction bases with no gene match: 11. This CDR3 contains 19 residues. Germline V CDR1 and CDR2: LNHDA, SQIVND (reference sequence). CDR3 DNA: TGTGCCAGTAGTATAGTCGAGGGGGCGAGAGATGCAACTAATGAAAAACTGTTTTTT. This translates into CASSIVEGARDATNEKLFF.

The gene calls are TRBV6-2 or TRBV6-3 and TRBJ2-7, with D unresolved. Germline-derived CDR1 and CDR2 are MNHEY and SVGEGT. V lost 7 bases and J 3 bases, leaving 16 bases between the germline ends. CDR3 size: 14 residues. The CDR3 DNA reads as TGTGCCAGCACCCTAAAGGGCAGGTACTACGAGCAGTACTTC. Amino acids: CASTLKGRYYEQYF.

The rearrangement uses TRBV7-6 and TRBJ2-3; a possible D gene is TRBD2 (7 bases). Between the trimmed V and J ends, which lost 11 bases and 6 bases, there was a span of 24 bases. Germline CDR1 is SGHVS and CDR2 is FNYEAQ. The CDR3 is 15 residues long. The CDR3 DNA follows: TGTGCCGGAGGGGGGGATCGCCAGGCCACGGATACGCAGTATTTT. Its translation: CAGGGDRQATDTQYF.

A word on this clonotype: A read error is possible here, since a much larger clone lies one base away. V gene TRBV7-2 combines with J gene TRBJ2-1, with 9 bases lining up with TRBD2. Germline V gene sequence: CDR1 SGHTA, CDR2 FQGNSA. V trimming: 1 base; J trimming: 6 bases; junction bases outside the gene matches: 13. CDR3 size: 18 residues. CDR3 loop: CASSLERLAGNTFNEQFF. The CDR3 region has the DNA TGTGCCAGCAGCTTAGAACGGCTAGCGGGGAACACCTTCAATGAGCAGTTCTTC. The full variable domain, its missing parts supplied by reference TRBV7-2 and TRBJ2-1, is GAGVSQSPSNKVTEKGKDVELRCDPISGHTALYWYRQSLGQGLEFLIYFQGNSAPDKSGLPSDRFSAERTGGSVSTLTIQRTQQEDSAVYLCASSLERLAGNTFNEQFFGPGTRLTVL.